Listed here are 21 T cell receptor beta chains from one sample, sequenced in a study of memory CD4+ T cells and cytomegalovirus serostatus. The sort gate was single viable CD3+CD4+CD8-CD45RO+ cells for memory CD4+ T cells. Repertoires were generated with immunoSEQ multiplex PCR, while TCRdb's copy carries only in-frame clones and drops some. The sample contains approximately 26,000 clones, around 75% of which appear only once. Sample: memory CD4+ T cells from blood. The receptors were gathered from an adult in good health and CMV-seronegative.

This rearrangement joins TRBV10-3 to TRBJ2-3, with 8 nucleotides matching TRBD2. The CDR3 extends over 16 amino acids. Losses at the gene ends were 5 bases for V and 2 bases for J; bases not matched to a gene: 9. CDR1 is ENHRY, CDR2 SYGVKD, per germline. CDR3 DNA: TGTGCCATCAGTCCCTCCGGTAGCGGGGCCACAGATACGCAGTATTTT. It is translated as CAISPSGSGATDTQYF.

The chain is built from TRBV13 and TRBJ2-3; 7 nucleotides match TRBD2. The V segment lost 6 bases and the J segment 6 bases; nucleotides outside the gene matches: 9. This CDR3 region has 14 residues. Germline assignment: CDR1 PRHDT and CDR2 FYEKMQ (reference sequence). CDR3 in amino acids: CASSGRVGGDTQYF. The CDR3 nucleotides are TGTGCCAGCAGTGGGAGGGTTGGGGGGGATACGCAGTATTTT.

V usage is TRBV6-1 and J usage is TRBJ2-6; no reliable D call. The CDR3 is made up of 12 amino acids. The germline V gene has CDR1 MNHNS and CDR2 SASEGT. V gave up 0 bases and J gave up 15 bases, with 9 bases separating them. The CDR3 bases are TGTGCCAGCAGTGAAGCTATCGCGACCCTGACTTTC. The encoded protein is CASSEAIATLTF.

The V call is TRBV6-1, the J call TRBJ1-1; TRBD1 is a possible D gene (5 bases). V was trimmed by 6 bases and J by 4 bases, leaving 12 bases between them. Germline loops: CDR1 MNHNS, CDR2 SASEGT. The length of the CDR3 is 13 residues. The CDR3: CASRVRGGTEAFF. DNA for the CDR3: TGTGCCAGCAGAGTCCGGGGGGGCACTGAAGCTTTCTTT.

This chain joins TRBV4-1 and TRBJ2-3, with D unclear. Germline V lookup: CDR1 MGHRA, CDR2 YSYEKL. The length of the CDR3 is 14 residues. V was trimmed by 1 base and J by 3 bases, leaving 8 bases between them. The CDR3 bases are TGCGCCAGCAGCCAAGTACCCGGGACAGATACGCAGTATTTT. Translating gives CASSQVPGTDTQYF.

The chain uses TRBV2 and TRBJ1-1, with D uncertain. This CDR3 contains 13 residues. CDR1 SNHLY and CDR2 FYNNEI come from the germline V gene. V lost 6 bases, J lost 7 bases, and 15 bases lay in between. CDR3: CASSSPGRFEAFF. CDR3 in DNA: TGTGCCAGCAGCTCCCCAGGCAGATTTGAAGCTTTCTTT. Using reference TRBV2 and TRBJ1-1 for the parts outside the CDR3, the full variable domain is EPEVTQTPSHQVTQMGQEVILRCVPISNHLYFYWYRQILGQKVEFLVSFYNNEISEKSEIFDDQFSVERPDGSNFTLKIRSTKLEDSAMYFCASSSPGRFEAFFGQGTRLTVV.

This clone occurred once. CDR3: CASSVGRWGSANQPQHF. CDR3 bases: TGTGCCAGCAGTGTGGGGAGGTGGGGCAGCGCCAATCAGCCCCAGCATTTT. J is TRBJ1-5 and V is TRBV6-1; TRBD1 is a possible D gene (5 bases). The CDR3 totals 17 residues. Germline V lookup: CDR1 MNHNS, CDR2 SASEGT. Trimming cost V 4 bases and J 3 bases, with 19 bases left between them.

This chain uses TRBV7-9 with TRBJ2-3; tentatively, D is TRBD1 or TRBD2 (5 bases each). The germline CDR1 and CDR2 sequences are SEHNR and FQNEAQ (reference sequence). Trimming removed 2 bases from V and 5 bases from J, with 20 bases in between. The CDR3 runs 17 residues. CDR3 in DNA: TGTGCCAGCAGCTTATCTCTCGGGGCCCCCTTGGTAGATACGCAGTATTTT. It translates to CASSLSLGAPLVDTQYF.

The chain uses TRBV6-6 and TRBJ2-7; TRBD2 matches at 7 bases. The CDR3 loop spans 12 amino acids. Germline values: CDR1 MNHNY, CDR2 SVGAGI (reference sequence). Trimming at V came to 3 bases and at J to 6 bases, leaving 2 bases not matched to a gene. The CDR3 nucleotides are TGTGCCAGCAGTTATCAGCGGGGCGAGCAGTACTTC. Translating it yields CASSYQRGEQYF.

As concerns this clone: Sequence at one end of the junction differs from germline and may be a read error. V and J are TRBV10-2 and TRBJ2-1; TRBD2 matches 8 bases. The CDR3 is made up of 13 amino acids. Germline V gene data show CDR1 as WSHSY and CDR2 as SAAADI. CDR3 loop: CASSESTGTSFVF. CDR3 in DNA: TGCGCCAGCAGTGAGTCGACCGGGACTAGTTTTGTCTTC.

The V gene is TRBV7-2, the J gene TRBJ2-7; perhaps TRBD1 as D (6 bases). Trimming removed 5 bases from V and 1 base from J, with 9 bases in between. This CDR3 has 13 residues. CDR1 SGHTA and CDR2 FQGNSA come from the germline V gene. For the CDR3, the DNA is TGTGCCAGCAGCCGACAGGAGTCCTACGAGCAGTACTTC. Amino acid sequence: CASSRQESYEQYF.

This chain joins TRBV19 and TRBJ1-2; the D gene is possibly TRBD1 (5 bases). Trimming took 2 bases from V and 4 from J, leaving 14 bases between them. There are 15 residues in the CDR3. Germline CDR1 is LNHDA and CDR2 is SQIVND (reference sequence). The CDR3 loop reads CASSIQVRAIYGYTF. The CDR3 region has the DNA TGTGCCAGTAGTATACAAGTCAGGGCGATCTATGGCTACACCTTC.

This chain links TRBV6-6 with TRBJ1-1; no firm D call. The CDR3 loop spans 15 amino acids. V lost 2 bases and J lost 1, with 11 bases in between. Germline CDR1 is MNHNY and CDR2 is SVGAGI (reference sequence). For the CDR3, the DNA is TGTGCCAGCAGTTACGGGTCCGGGCCGAACACTGAAGCTTTCTTT. It codes for CASSYGSGPNTEAFF.

The rearrangement uses TRBV19 and TRBJ2-7; a possible D gene is TRBD2 (5 bases). Per the germline V gene, CDR1 is LNHDA and CDR2 is SQIVND (reference sequence). V was trimmed by 3 bases and J by 4 bases, leaving 16 bases between them. CDR3 length: 15 amino acids. CDR3 in amino acids: CASSIPGMDVYEQYF. For the CDR3, the DNA is TGTGCCAGTAGTATTCCGGGGATGGACGTGTACGAGCAGTACTTC.

This clone has only one observation. This chain joins TRBV29-1 and TRBJ2-2; D call uncertain. There are 15 residues in the CDR3. The ends were cut back, 3 bases at V and 2 bases at J, with 13 bases in the middle. Per the germline V gene, CDR1 is SQVTM and CDR2 is ANQGSEA. The CDR3 spells CSVDPGTKNTGELFF. The CDR3 bases are TGCAGCGTTGACCCGGGTACTAAAAACACCGGGGAGCTGTTTTTT.

The chain combines TRBV12-5 with TRBJ1-1, with D perhaps TRBD1 (5 bases). Trimming pared 8 bases from V and 4 bases from J, leaving 23 bases between. This CDR3 contains 16 residues. In germline, CDR1 is LGHNT, CDR2 FRNRAP. CDR3 protein: CASYGGMGLEGTEAFF. CDR3 sequence (DNA): TGTGCTAGTTACGGCGGGATGGGGCTTGAGGGCACTGAAGCTTTCTTT.

The table lists this clone with a few counts. This chain joins TRBV5-4 and TRBJ2-5, with TRBD1 identical over 7 bases. Germline V gene data show CDR1 as SGHNT and CDR2 as YYREEE (reference sequence). The CDR3 spans 15 residues. With V trimmed by 0 bases and J by 3 bases, 5 bases remained unmatched. The CDR3 loop is CASSLEHRGKETQYF. CDR3 sequence (DNA): TGTGCCAGCAGCTTGGAGCACAGGGGAAAAGAGACCCAGTACTTC.

The chain joins TRBV11-3 to TRBJ2-3, with TRBD2 matching over 12 bases. The junction had 4 bases not matched to a gene; V was cut back by 5 bases and J by 1 base. CDR1 SGHNT and CDR2 YENEEA come from the germline V gene. The CDR3 length is 16 residues. CDR3 in DNA: TGTGCCAGCAGCCCTGGGACTAGCGGGCGCACAGATACGCAGTATTTT. This codes for CASSPGTSGRTDTQYF.

This chain connects TRBV6-6 to TRBJ1-6; TRBD1 matches at 7 bases. V lost 6 bases, J lost 9 bases, and 11 bases stayed unmatched. Germline-derived CDR1 and CDR2 are MNHNY and SVGAGI (reference sequence). This CDR3 has 15 amino acids. The CDR3 DNA follows: TGTGCCAGCAGCCGTGACAGGGCCGAACTTTCACCCCTCCACTTT. Translation gives CASSRDRAELSPLHF.

The chain is built from TRBV10-3 and TRBJ2-7; perhaps D is TRBD1 or TRBD2 (5 bases each). Deletions cut 2 bases from V and 6 bases from J, with 14 bases between. From germline, CDR1 is ENHRY and CDR2 SYGVKD. The CDR3 covers 14 residues. CDR3 bases: TGTGCCATCAGTGAGCAAACCGGGGCCGGCGAGCAGTACTTC. Protein: CAISEQTGAGEQYF.

This clone was picked up one time. This rearrangement joins TRBV4-1 to TRBJ1-3, with D unresolved. The CDR3 length is 15 residues. V was pared by 5 bases and J by 0 bases, with 11 bases between. The germline V gene encodes CDR1 MGHRA and CDR2 YSYEKL. The CDR3 spells CASSVTANSGNTIYF. The DNA of the CDR3 is TGCGCCAGCAGCGTCACAGCAAACTCTGGAAACACCATATATTTT.